Shown below are 3 T cell receptor beta chains from a single sample sequenced in a study of blood T cell repertoires in COVID-19. Produced via immunoSEQ multiplex PCR; TCRdb's table is partial and in-frame only. This table has 350,000 to 500,000 clones, about 88% appearing once. What was sequenced was PBMCs or T cells enriched from blood (not recorded which). These receptors came from a young woman who had been exposed to COVID-19.

The count of this clone is one. V gene TRBV18 combines with J gene TRBJ2-5; the D is unclear. V lost 3 bases to trimming and J lost 2 bases, with 13 bases between them. This CDR3 comprises 15 residues. CDR1 is KGHSH and CDR2 is LQKENI in the germline V gene. CDR3 in DNA: TGTGCCAGCTCACCCAGTTATTCCCAACAAGAGACCCAGTACTTC. Amino acid sequence: CASSPSYSQQETQYF.

The CDR3 DNA is TGTGCCAGCCAGGAGATGGCGTTCCAGGGCTTTCTACTGTTTTTT. Its protein product is CASQEMAFQGFLLFF. The chain combines TRBV2 with TRBJ1-4; D may be TRBD1 (5 bases). Trimming left V 8 bases short and J 13 bases short, with 26 bases between. The germline V gene encodes CDR1 SNHLY and CDR2 FYNNEI. This CDR3 contains 15 residues.

The V and J genes are TRBV6-1 and TRBJ2-7; a possible D gene is TRBD2 (6 bases). CDR3 size: 16 residues. Germline lookup yields CDR1 MNHNS and CDR2 SASEGT. Trimming shortened V by 3 bases and J by 3 bases, and 18 bases separated the two germline ends. CDR3 DNA: TGTGCCAGCAGTGAGGCCGGGACTTACTCTTACTACGAGCAGTACTTC. This gives the protein CASSEAGTYSYYEQYF.